This record covers a single T cell receptor beta chain. Its antigen is undetermined. This sample is drawn from a study of shared clonotypes between healthy human individuals. Whole-study findings and limits: Sequencing depth was predicted to influence how clonotypes are shared among donors. Sampling was confined to blood; repertoires within tissues likely differ. Donors were few, which limited the genetic and exposure-history diversity represented.

V was trimmed by 6 bases and J by 4 bases, leaving 13 bases between them. The CDR3 loop spans 14 amino acids. The germline V gene has CDR1 MNHEY and CDR2 SMNVEV (reference sequence). Selected positively for CCR7 and CD45RO-negative, naive CD8 cells excluded terminally differentiated effector memory CD45RA+ cells. Donation came from healthy HIV-negative adults that had no recent acute infections or vaccinations. Using immunoSEQ multiplex PCR, the repertoire was profiled, and TCRdb retains in-frame clones only, with some absent. The table shows roughly 2,000,000 clones, with 93% occurring only once. This clonotype was sampled from a man between 18 and 35 years old in good health. Some clones in this sample may be carry-over from other donors' samples. The rearrangement uses TRBV27 and TRBJ2-1; D is uncertain. The specimen sequenced was naive CD8+ T cells from PBMCs. As DNA, the CDR3 is TGTGCCAGCAGCGACCACTCTCTATACAATGAGCAGTTCTTC. Translating it yields CASSDHSLYNEQFF.